The 19 T cell receptor beta chains presented below share a single source sample, sequenced in a study of T cell responses to AZD1222 COVID-19 vaccine. Repertoires were generated with immunoSEQ multiplex PCR, while TCRdb's copy carries only in-frame clones and drops some. The repertoire holds fewer than 150,000 clones, 85% to 90% seen once, with 1.6% in the top ten. The sample consisted of peripheral blood, taken 28 days after the second AZD1222 dose. Every receptor here comes from an adult who received the AZD1222 COVID-19 vaccine.

This clone was counted only a few times. This chain connects TRBV19 to TRBJ1-1, with D possibly matching TRBD1 (6 bases). V was cut by 3 bases and J by 9 bases, with 14 bases left in between. This CDR3 spans 13 amino acids. Germline CDR1 is LNHDA and CDR2 is SQIVND (reference sequence). The CDR3 loop is CASSIGSGQQAFF. The CDR3 DNA sequence: TGTGCCAGTAGTATTGGGTCGGGACAACAAGCTTTCTTT.

The V gene is TRBV6-5, the J gene TRBJ1-6; unclear D gene. The CDR3 is 14 amino acids. V dropped 2 bases and J dropped 7 bases, with 9 bases sitting between them. CDR1 and CDR2 (germline): MNHEY, SVGAGI. In DNA form, the CDR3 reads TGTGCCAGCAGTTACAGGCCCCCGAATTCACCCCTCCACTTT. As protein: CASSYRPPNSPLHF.

The chain links TRBV18 to TRBJ1-4; tentatively, D is TRBD1 (6 bases). The germline V and J ends were trimmed by 2 bases and 7 bases, with 11 bases remaining between them. Germline CDR1 and CDR2: KGHSH and LQKENI. The CDR3 totals 14 residues. The CDR3 sequence: CASSPGQGREKLFF. In DNA, the CDR3 is TGTGCCAGCTCACCAGGCCAGGGGCGTGAAAAACTGTTTTTT.

This chain joins TRBV7-3 and TRBJ1-3, with TRBD1 matching 9 bases. Germline V CDR1 and CDR2: SGHTA, FQGTGA. This CDR3 comprises 15 residues. Germline trimming cut 5 bases from V and 2 bases from J; bases unmatched to any gene: 4. CDR3: CASSPGTGTGNTIYF. CDR3 sequence (DNA): TGTGCCAGCAGCCCCGGGACAGGGACTGGAAACACCATATATTTT.

The chain links TRBV19 to TRBJ2-1; D is uncertain. The V gene's germline CDR1 is LNHDA and CDR2 SQIVND (reference sequence). Deletions cut 7 bases from V and 3 bases from J, with 10 bases between. This CDR3 contains 13 residues. The DNA for the CDR3 is TGTGCCAGTACCTTCGCCGGCTACAATGAGCAGTTCTTC. Protein sequence: CASTFAGYNEQFF.

CDR3 coding DNA: TGTGCCAGCTCACGAGCTCAAGGGGGCAGGAACACTGAAGCTTTCTTT. It translates to CASSRAQGGRNTEAFF. The chain couples TRBV18 to TRBJ1-1, with 7 bases that match TRBD1. V lost 4 bases, J lost 1 base, and 9 bases stayed unmatched. The CDR3 has 16 residues. CDR1 and CDR2 from the germline V gene are KGHSH and LQKENI.

Notes on this clone: The sample contains more than one DNA sequence encoding this CDR3. The rearrangement uses TRBV24-1 and TRBJ1-5; no firm D call. Looked up from germline, CDR1 is KGHDR and CDR2 is SFDVKD. This CDR3 contains 13 residues. Trimming removed 4 bases at V and 6 bases at J, with 9 bases between. The CDR3 nucleotides read TGTGCCACCAGTGACCAAGGCGGTCAGCCCCAGCATTTT. Translated, it gives CATSDQGGQPQHF.

Written as DNA, the CDR3 is TGTGCCAGCAGTTACTTGGGACAGGACACTGAAGCTTTCTTT. Residues: CASSYLGQDTEAFF. J is TRBJ1-1 and V is TRBV6-5; 8 bases map to TRBD1. The germline CDR1 and CDR2 sequences are MNHEY and SVGAGI. The length of the CDR3 is 14 residues. V was clipped by 1 base and J by 3 bases; unmatched bases: 1.

This clone was seen just once. V and J are TRBV27 and TRBJ1-4; 7 nucleotides match TRBD1. CDR3 length: 16 residues. The germline gives CDR1 MNHEY, CDR2 SMNVEV (reference sequence). Trimming at V came to 5 bases and at J to 8 bases, leaving 14 bases not matched to a gene. This chain's CDR3 is CASSRTGSREKEKLFF. The CDR3 DNA is TGTGCCAGCAGTCGGACAGGCTCGCGGGAAAAGGAAAAACTGTTTTTT.

Only one count was recorded for this clone. The chain is built from TRBV28 and TRBJ2-5, with TRBD2 matching over 11 bases. Unmatched junction bases numbered 9, after V lost 6 bases and J lost 0 bases. The CDR3 length is 17 residues. Germline V CDR1 and CDR2: MDHEN, SYDVKM. The DNA of the CDR3 is TGTGCCAGCAGATTGGCCCCTAGCGGGGGGTACCAAGAGACCCAGTACTTC. It translates to CASRLAPSGGYQETQYF.

The CDR3 sequence is CASSYEAYEQYF. CDR3 in DNA: TGTGCCAGCAGTTACGAGGCCTACGAGCAGTACTTC. The chain joins TRBV6-6 to TRBJ2-7; D not certain. Germline CDR1 reads MNHNY; CDR2 reads SVGAGI (reference sequence). The CDR3 runs to 12 residues. The V gene lost 2 bases and the J gene lost 2 bases, with 4 bases spanning the gap.

The V gene is TRBV18, the J gene TRBJ2-2; 7 bases agree with TRBD1. The CDR3 sequence is 15 residues long. CDR1 is KGHSH, CDR2 LQKENI, per germline. Unmatched junction bases numbered 4, after V lost 2 bases and J lost 4 bases. The CDR3 loop reads CASSPGAGGTGELFF. CDR3 coding DNA: TGTGCCAGCTCACCAGGCGCAGGGGGCACCGGGGAGCTGTTTTTT.

V gene TRBV29-1 combines with J gene TRBJ1-5; no reliable D call. The V gene's germline CDR1 is SQVTM and CDR2 ANQGSEA. Trimming removed 6 bases from V and 2 bases from J, with 14 bases in between. This CDR3 contains 14 residues. For the CDR3, the DNA is TGCAGCGTGAAGTTTGGGAGGGGCAATCAGCCCCAGCATTTT. Translation: CSVKFGRGNQPQHF.

The chain couples TRBV19 to TRBJ2-6, with TRBD1 matching over 7 bases. The CDR3 consists of 16 residues. V was pared by 7 bases and J by 2 bases, with 8 bases of the junction left unmatched. Per germline, CDR1 LNHDA and CDR2 SQIVND (reference sequence). The CDR3 loop is CASTPNRGPGANVLTF. The CDR3 nucleotides are TGTGCCAGTACCCCGAACAGGGGACCTGGGGCCAACGTCCTGACTTTC.

The sample holds one count of this clone. The V gene is TRBV28, the J gene TRBJ1-3; no firm D call. The length of the CDR3 is 12 residues. V was shortened by 6 bases and J by 5 bases, with 8 bases between the two germline ends. Germline assignment: CDR1 MDHEN and CDR2 SYDVKM. CDR3 nucleotides: TGTGCCAGCAGAAAAGGAAGAAACACCATATATTTT. Encoded protein: CASRKGRNTIYF.

There are a few counts of this clone. The V gene is TRBV5-4, the J gene TRBJ1-3; D gene ambiguous. Trimming pared 0 bases from V and 1 base from J, leaving 5 bases between. Germline CDR1 SGHNT, CDR2 YYREEE (reference sequence). This CDR3 has 14 amino acids. The CDR3 spells CASSLAGSGNTIYF. CDR3 nucleotides: TGTGCCAGCAGCTTGGCTGGGTCTGGAAACACCATATATTTT.

The V gene is TRBV9, the J gene TRBJ2-6; unclear D gene. This CDR3 is 14 amino acids long. Trimming shortened V by 0 bases and J by 4 bases, and 5 bases separated the two germline ends. Germline assignment: CDR1 SGDLS and CDR2 YYNGEE. The CDR3 sequence is CASSVGGGANVLTF. CDR3 nucleotides: TGTGCCAGCAGCGTAGGGGGAGGGGCCAACGTCCTGACTTTC.

This chain links TRBV3-1 (or the pseudogene TRBV3-2) with TRBJ1-3, with 9 bases aligning to TRBD1. Germline CDR1 and CDR2: LGHDT and YNNKEL (reference sequence). V trimming: 4 bases; J trimming: 0 bases; junction bases outside the gene matches: 7. The CDR3 has 17 residues. In nucleotides, the CDR3 is TGTGCCAGCAGCCGGACCCCGGGACAGGGCTCTGGAAACACCATATATTTT. Encoded protein: CASSRTPGQGSGNTIYF.

The chain joins TRBV19 to TRBJ2-1, with TRBD1 matching over 10 bases. CDR1 is LNHDA and CDR2 is SQIVND in the germline V gene (reference sequence). The CDR3 consists of 15 residues. V lost 5 bases to trimming and J lost 1 base; unmatched junction nucleotides: 2. This CDR3 reads CASSSGQGSYNEQFF. The CDR3 region has the DNA TGTGCCAGTAGTTCGGGACAGGGGTCCTACAATGAGCAGTTCTTC.